This TCR beta chain was sequenced during a study of blood T cell repertoires in COVID-19. Across the whole study: Both acute and convalescent COVID-19 samples were obtained from the United States, Italy and Spain.

V lost 0 bases to trimming and J lost 5 bases, with 11 bases between them. Per germline, CDR1 KGHSH and CDR2 LQKENI. The CDR3 has 14 amino acids. In the authors' workflow: The assay estimated nucleated cells by amplifying reference gene primers. TCRdb's copy holds only in-frame clones and misses some; the assay was immunoSEQ multiplex PCR. V, J and clone size are taken as reported in that table, and D and trimming were inferred from the DNA itself. The sample has approximately 330,000 clones; roughly 88% are singletons. This chain links TRBV18 with TRBJ2-7, with D possibly matching TRBD2 (5 bases). The sequencing sample was made of peripheral blood. This clonotype was obtained from a woman aged 45 to 65 with active or convalescent COVID-19. CDR3 protein: CASSPPTTSDEQYF. In DNA, the CDR3 is TGTGCCAGCTCACCACCGACTACGTCTGACGAGCAGTACTTC.